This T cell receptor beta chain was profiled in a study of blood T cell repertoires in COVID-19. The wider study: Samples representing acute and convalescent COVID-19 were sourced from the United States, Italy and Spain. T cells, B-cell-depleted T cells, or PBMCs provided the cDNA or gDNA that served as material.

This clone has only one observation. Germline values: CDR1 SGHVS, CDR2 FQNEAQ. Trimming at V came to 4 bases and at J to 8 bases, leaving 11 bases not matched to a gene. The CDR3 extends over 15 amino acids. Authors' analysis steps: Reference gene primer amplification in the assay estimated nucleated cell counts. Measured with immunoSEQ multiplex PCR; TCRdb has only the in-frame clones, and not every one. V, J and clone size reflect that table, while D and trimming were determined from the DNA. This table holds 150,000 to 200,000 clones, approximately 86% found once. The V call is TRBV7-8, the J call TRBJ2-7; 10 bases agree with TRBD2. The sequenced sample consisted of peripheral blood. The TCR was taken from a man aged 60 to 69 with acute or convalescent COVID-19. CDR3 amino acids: CASSSVEGLAHKQYF. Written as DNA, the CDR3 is TGTGCCAGCAGCTCCGTCGAGGGACTAGCGCACAAGCAGTACTTC.